This T cell receptor beta chain was profiled in a study of T cell responses to AZD1222 COVID-19 vaccine. Whole-study results and caveats: Compared with day 0, the breadth and depth of the Spike-specific TCR repertoire rose significantly after two doses of AZD1222. Unmutated variant regions are reportedly the target of nearly half of TCRs that are spike-specific. Donors in the cohort were predominantly white British and more often female, and clonal diversity was possibly underestimated.

From germline, CDR1 is MNHEY and CDR2 SVGEGT. The V end lost 1 base, the J end lost 7 bases, and 5 bases lay between the germline ends. The CDR3 has 12 amino acids. On this clone: Its target is not known.

Here immunoSEQ multiplex PCR was the method, and the copy in TCRdb shows in-frame clones only, minus some. The profile shows about 83,000 clones, around 88% of them singletons. The sequences come from peripheral blood, collected on day 0 of AZD1222 vaccination. V usage is TRBV6-2 or TRBV6-3 and J usage is TRBJ1-5; D ambiguous. The TCR originated in an adult in good health. For the CDR3, the DNA is TGTGCCAGCAGTTACTACGGGCAGCCCCAGCATTTT. This codes for CASSYYGQPQHF.